Presented here are 26 T cell receptor beta chains from one specimen sequenced in a study of blood T cell repertoires in COVID-19. The method was immunoSEQ multiplex PCR; TCRdb's version includes in-frame clones alone and lacks a portion of them. The table shows over 150,000 clones, with roughly 87% occurring only once. Material: peripheral blood. Receptors were obtained from a woman between 65 and 79 years old with COVID-19, enrolled during active disease.

This chain links TRBV10-3 with TRBJ2-1; D is perhaps TRBD2 (6 bases). CDR1 is ENHRY, CDR2 SYGVKD, per germline. V was pared by 2 bases and J by 3 bases, with 11 bases between. This CDR3 region has 15 residues. CDR3 nucleotide sequence: TGTGCCATCAGTGAGGGGCGGGGTATCTACAATGAGCAGTTCTTC. Its protein product is CAISEGRGIYNEQFF.

V usage is TRBV7-2 and J usage is TRBJ1-5; D gene ambiguous. Germline CDR1 reads SGHTA; CDR2 reads FQGNSA. This CDR3 is 13 amino acids long. The V gene lost 1 base and the J gene lost 5 bases, with 6 bases spanning the gap. The chain's CDR3 is CASSLGPDQPQHF. As DNA, the CDR3 is TGTGCCAGCAGCTTAGGTCCGGATCAGCCCCAGCATTTT.

This chain connects TRBV19 to TRBJ2-3, with D perhaps TRBD2 (5 bases). Trimming shortened V by 4 bases and J by 0 bases, and 11 bases separated the two germline ends. CDR3 length: 15 residues. CDR1 and CDR2 from the germline V gene are LNHDA and SQIVND (reference sequence). The CDR3 is CASSTEDASTDTQYF. As DNA, the CDR3 is TGTGCCAGTAGTACGGAGGACGCTAGCACAGATACGCAGTATTTT.

The V call is TRBV7-9, the J call TRBJ1-6, with D perhaps TRBD1 (5 bases). CDR1 and CDR2 from the germline V gene are SEHNR and FQNEAQ (reference sequence). The V end was cut by 5 bases, the J end by 9 bases, with 17 bases between. The CDR3 is 15 amino acids. DNA for the CDR3: TGTGCCAGCAGCCCCTCTGCCGGGGGTGCTTCACCCCTCCACTTT. As protein: CASSPSAGGASPLHF. Looking up the rest from reference TRBV7-9 and TRBJ1-6 gives the full variable domain: DTGVSQNPRHKITKRGQNVTFRCDPISEHNRLYWYRQTLGQGPEFLTYFQNEAQLEKSRLLSDRFSAERPKGSFSTLEIQRTEQGDSAMYLCASSPSAGGASPLHFGNGTRLTVT.

V and J are TRBV6-2 or TRBV6-3 and TRBJ2-3; 12 bases align to TRBD2. The CDR3 is 18 residues long. Unmatched junction bases numbered 16, after V lost 4 bases and J lost 8 bases. Germline V gene lookup returns CDR1 MNHEY and CDR2 SVGEGT. The CDR3 coding sequence is TGTGCCAGCAGTTGGGCTAGCGGGAGGGCCCCGCTCCAGGTTACGCAGTATTTT. It is translated as CASSWASGRAPLQVTQYF.

The chain carries TRBV7-9 and TRBJ1-5; a weak D match, TRBD1 (5 bases). The CDR3 is 14 residues long. Trimming took 2 bases from V and 7 from J, leaving 12 bases between them. Germline loops: CDR1 SEHNR, CDR2 FQNEAQ (reference sequence). CDR3 region: CASSLQGMGQPQHF. CDR3 DNA sequence: TGTGCCAGCAGCTTACAGGGAATGGGGCAGCCCCAGCATTTT.

The rearrangement joins TRBV7-6 to TRBJ2-5, with 14 nucleotides matching TRBD2. The CDR3 length is 19 residues. In germline, CDR1 is SGHVS, CDR2 FNYEAQ. Germline trimming cut 3 bases from V and 4 bases from J; bases unmatched to any gene: 13. DNA of the CDR3: TGTGCCAGCAGCTTTCTGATTGGGACTAGCGGGAGCTCCGCAGAGACCCAGTACTTC. This gives the protein CASSFLIGTSGSSAETQYF.

This clone was seen a single time. The chain carries TRBV2 and TRBJ2-6; a weak D match, TRBD2 (6 bases). The CDR3 has 18 residues. V was trimmed by 3 bases and J by 1 base, leaving 16 bases between them. Germline loops: CDR1 SNHLY, CDR2 FYNNEI. The CDR3 DNA follows: TGTGCCAGCAGTGATAGGGCAGGGACTCCGTCTGGGGCCAACGTCCTGACTTTC. Amino acids: CASSDRAGTPSGANVLTF.

This chain joins TRBV28 and TRBJ1-2, with 7 nucleotides matching TRBD1. V shed 7 bases, J shed 4 bases, and the junction held 9 bases outside the gene matches. CDR3 length: 14 amino acids. Germline V gives CDR1 MDHEN, CDR2 SYDVKM. Written as DNA, the CDR3 is TGTGCCAGCACCTTACAGGGGTTAGGCTATGGCTACACCTTC. Translation gives CASTLQGLGYGYTF.

This clone was counted once. This chain connects TRBV27 to TRBJ1-1; possible D gene TRBD1, 5 bases. CDR3 length equals 13 residues. With 4 bases removed from V and 12 bases from J, the gap between germline ends came to 18 bases. Germline loops: CDR1 MNHEY, CDR2 SMNVEV (reference sequence). The CDR3 DNA follows: TGTGCCAGCAGTTCCAATTGGGTTCCAGGGACTTTCTTT. Its translation: CASSSNWVPGTFF.

The chain couples TRBV6-6 to TRBJ2-7; D gene unclear. Between the trimmed V and J ends, which lost 5 bases and 2 bases, there was a span of 7 bases. The CDR3 is 12 amino acids. Germline V CDR1 and CDR2: MNHNY, SVGAGI (reference sequence). CDR3: CASSPTPYEQYF. The CDR3 DNA reads as TGTGCCAGCAGTCCCACACCCTACGAGCAGTACTTC.

This chain uses TRBV14 with TRBJ1-6; tentatively, D is TRBD1 (5 bases). CDR1 and CDR2 from the germline V gene are SGHDN and FVKESK. V lost 4 bases to trimming and J lost 0 bases, with 13 bases between them. The CDR3 length is 17 residues. CDR3 residues: CASSLVGGDSYNSPLHF. The CDR3 DNA sequence: TGTGCCAGCAGCCTTGTGGGAGGGGACTCCTATAATTCACCCCTCCACTTT.

V gene TRBV19 combines with J gene TRBJ1-2; D is perhaps TRBD1 (6 bases). Trimming pared 7 bases from V and 3 bases from J, leaving 18 bases between. Germline V gene data show CDR1 as LNHDA and CDR2 as SQIVND (reference sequence). This CDR3 comprises 15 residues. The CDR3 is CASTTDRLGDYGYTF. CDR3 nucleotides: TGTGCCAGTACCACAGACAGGCTTGGTGACTATGGCTACACCTTC.

This chain connects TRBV3-1 (or the pseudogene TRBV3-2) to TRBJ2-1; 10 positions match TRBD2. Germline V gives CDR1 LGHDT, CDR2 YNNKEL (reference sequence). Trimming at V came to 0 bases and at J to 5 bases, leaving 7 bases not matched to a gene. The CDR3 is 17 residues long. DNA for the CDR3: TGTGCCAGCAGCCAAGATATTAGCGGGAGGTATAACAATGAGCAGTTCTTC. It codes for CASSQDISGRYNNEQFF.

This chain connects TRBV28 to TRBJ2-3; 9 bases are shared with TRBD1. Unmatched junction bases numbered 14, after V lost 7 bases and J lost 6 bases. The CDR3 totals 16 residues. Germline V gene sequence: CDR1 MDHEN, CDR2 SYDVKM. In DNA, the CDR3 is TGTGCCAGCATCTCCTCGGGGACAGGGTCAGGGGATACGCAGTATTTT. Its translation: CASISSGTGSGDTQYF.

The chain carries TRBV18 and TRBJ1-6; a weak D match, TRBD1 (6 bases). The V end lost 6 bases, the J end lost 7 bases, and 16 bases lay between the germline ends. Germline CDR1 is KGHSH and CDR2 is LQKENI. The CDR3 has 15 amino acids. CDR3 in amino acids: CASSTGYGTNSPLHF. The CDR3 nucleotides are TGTGCCAGCTCTACAGGGTATGGAACAAATTCACCCCTCCACTTT.

The chain is built from TRBV29-1 and TRBJ2-5, with a tentative D call TRBD2 (6 bases). From germline, CDR1 is SQVTM and CDR2 ANQGSEA. V lost 2 bases and J 0 bases, leaving 25 bases between the germline ends. The CDR3 extends over 19 amino acids. CDR3 DNA sequence: TGCAGCGTTGAAAGATGGTTGGTAGTTTCAGGGAGGCACCAAGAGACCCAGTACTTC. Amino acids: CSVERWLVVSGRHQETQYF.

This clone occurred once. This rearrangement joins TRBV11-3 to TRBJ2-3; 8 bases are a match to TRBD1. Trimming cost V 5 bases and J 0 bases; bases outside gene matches: 10. Germline V lookup: CDR1 SGHNT, CDR2 YENEEA. This CDR3 region has 17 residues. The CDR3 spells CASSPGGTSFSTDTQYF. CDR3 DNA sequence: TGTGCCAGCAGCCCAGGGGGCACCTCCTTTAGCACAGATACGCAGTATTTT.

The chain combines TRBV27 with TRBJ2-7; 9 bases align to TRBD2. Germline V gene lookup returns CDR1 MNHEY and CDR2 SMNVEV (reference sequence). CDR3 size: 14 residues. V lost 3 bases, J lost 1 base, and 1 base stayed unmatched. The CDR3 DNA is TGTGCCAGCAGTTTGCGGGGGGGGTCCTACGAGCAGTACTTC. Encoded protein: CASSLRGGSYEQYF.

The chain employs TRBV28 and TRBJ2-5; D is perhaps TRBD1 (6 bases). This CDR3 spans 14 amino acids. Germline CDR1 is MDHEN and CDR2 is SYDVKM. V dropped 7 bases and J dropped 5 bases, with 17 bases sitting between them. CDR3 nucleotides: TGTGCCAGCATTCGATGGGGACACGGGGAGACCCAGTACTTC. Its protein is CASIRWGHGETQYF.

V and J are TRBV6-5 and TRBJ2-2; 8 bases line up with TRBD1. There are 15 residues in the CDR3. The V gene end was trimmed by 5 bases and the J gene end by 6 bases; junction bases not matched to a gene: 8. CDR1 MNHEY and CDR2 SVGAGI come from the germline V gene. DNA of the CDR3: TGTGCCAGCAGTCGGACAGGGCCCCTGTCCGGGGAGCTGTTTTTT. It yields the protein CASSRTGPLSGELFF.

This clone was seen a single time. The genes are TRBV6-2 or TRBV6-3 and TRBJ2-5; D perhaps matches TRBD1 (6 bases). From germline, CDR1 is MNHEY and CDR2 SVGEGT. The CDR3 runs to 15 residues. V lost 3 bases to trimming and J lost 2 bases, with 13 bases between them. This chain's CDR3 is CASSYGQSRQETQYF. The CDR3 region has the DNA TGTGCCAGCAGTTATGGACAGTCCCGTCAAGAGACCCAGTACTTC.

The V and J genes are TRBV7-8 and TRBJ2-5; 8 bases line up with TRBD1. V shed 6 bases and J 5 bases; nucleotides not matched to a gene: 11. Germline V gene lookup returns CDR1 SGHVS and CDR2 FQNEAQ. This CDR3 is built from 15 residues. The CDR3 DNA reads as TGTGCCAGCAGTGTTTCCCAGGGGGCGTGGGAGACCCAGTACTTC. It yields the protein CASSVSQGAWETQYF.

This chain uses TRBV4-3 with TRBJ2-2, with D uncertain. Trimming removed 0 bases at V and 2 bases at J, with 7 bases between. Germline V lookup: CDR1 LGHNA, CDR2 YSLEER. CDR3 length: 15 amino acids. The CDR3 nucleotides are TGCGCCAGCAGCCAAGAGAGATTTAACACCGGGGAGCTGTTTTTT. This codes for CASSQERFNTGELFF.

This sequence joins TRBV6-2 or TRBV6-3 and TRBJ2-3; 7 bases are shared with TRBD2. The germline CDR1 and CDR2 sequences are MNHEY and SVGEGT. Losses at the gene ends were 4 bases for V and 0 bases for J; bases not matched to a gene: 10. The CDR3 sequence is 17 residues long. CDR3 amino acids: CASSSFGGSLSTDTQYF. The CDR3, as DNA: TGTGCCAGCAGTTCATTCGGCGGGAGCCTCAGCACAGATACGCAGTATTTT.

This clone was seen only a few times. The chain employs TRBV20-1 and TRBJ2-2, with TRBD2 matching 7 bases. Germline lookup yields CDR1 DFQATT and CDR2 SNEGSKA (reference sequence). CDR3 length: 11 amino acids. As DNA, the CDR3 is TGCGGCGGGAGCATAGCCGGGGAGCTGTTTTTT. It is translated as CGGSIAGELFF.